The 22 T cell receptor beta chains below come from one sample, sequenced in a study of tumor and adjacent non-tumor tissue in lung cancer. The template was RNA from unsorted bulk tissue. More than 3 cm separated this lung sample from the edge of the tumor. The library came from three nested PCR rounds adapted from ARM-PCR protocols. MiXCR was run by TCRdb on the multiplex PCR reads, yielding one entry per CDR3 protein. The data hold roughly 120,000 distinct CDR3 sequences, with 60% to 70% observed a single time. Sequences were obtained from distant non-tumor lung tissue. The receptors were gathered from a man between 60 and 75 years old with non-small cell lung cancer.

As for this clonotype: The junction departs from the called germline gene at one end, perhaps through a read error. The chain is built from TRBV6-5 and TRBJ1-3; D gene unclear. CDR1 MNHEY and CDR2 SVGAGI come from the germline V gene. This CDR3 contains 15 residues. Here the CDR3 reads CAISYSILTGNTTYF. The CDR3 nucleotides read TGTGCCATCAGTTACTCGATTTTGACTGGAAACACCACATATTTT.

Details on this clonotype: A much larger clone sits a single nucleotide away, making a read error possible. This likely comes from a read error, as the CDR3 has no conserved phenylalanine or tryptophan at its end. The chain links TRBV12-3 or TRBV12-4 to TRBJ2-5; no reliable D call. This CDR3 is built from 13 residues. Between the trimmed V and J ends, which lost 2 bases and 4 bases, there was a span of 8 bases. The CDR3 bases are TGTGCCAGCAGTTTACATAGCTCAGAGACCCAGTACTTA. Translated, it gives CASSLHSSETQYL.

Worth noting for this clonotype: A read error may produce the germline difference seen at one junction end. This chain's CDR3 is CANSSVRQEGKTQYF. In nucleotides, the CDR3 is TGTGCCAACAGCTCGGTGCGGCAGGAGGGCAAGACCCAGTACTTC. The chain uses TRBV5-4 and TRBJ2-5; D is possibly TRBD2 (6 bases). The CDR3 is made up of 15 amino acids. Germline V CDR1 and CDR2: SGHNT, YYREEE (reference sequence).

The J gene is TRBJ2-1, the V gene TRBV20-1; D is undetermined. Between the trimmed V and J ends, which lost 0 bases and 9 bases, there was a span of 18 bases. Germline CDR1 reads DFQATT; CDR2 reads SNEGSKA (reference sequence). This CDR3 is built from 15 residues. The DNA of the CDR3 is TGCAGTGCTAGAGAGTCAGCTCGGGTCGACATTGAGCAGTTCTTC. Protein product: CSARESARVDIEQFF.

This clonotype occurred once. This chain connects TRBV29-1 to TRBJ2-7; D ambiguous. CDR3 length: 12 residues. Germline-derived CDR1 and CDR2 are SQVTM and ANQGSEA. This chain's CDR3 is CVIRVGYYEQYF. In DNA, the CDR3 is TGCGTGATTAGGGTGGGTTACTACGAGCAGTACTTC.

Regarding this clonotype: The CDR3 ends on some other residue instead of the conserved phenylalanine or tryptophan, so this is likely a read error. The CDR3, as DNA: TGTGCCAGCAGCTTAGAGGGACACCTTTCACATACGCAGTATTCT. It translates to CASSLEGHLSHTQYS. V is TRBV11-1 and J is TRBJ2-3; D might be TRBD1 (6 bases). This CDR3 is built from 15 residues. Germline lookup yields CDR1 SGHAT and CDR2 FQDESV (reference sequence). Trimming took off 1 base at V and 7 bases at J, with 15 bases between the two ends.

Notes on this clonotype: The junction does not match germline at one end; this may be a read error. The rearrangement uses TRBV6-5 and TRBJ2-7; D gene ambiguous. The CDR3 covers 13 residues. Germline V gene sequence: CDR1 MNHEY, CDR2 SVGAGI. The CDR3 reads CASSYSALYEQYF. Written as DNA, the CDR3 is TGTGCTAGCAGTTACTCTGCGCTCTACGAGCAGTACTTC.

On this clonotype: With a much larger clone just one base away, this may be a read error. This chain links TRBV6-5 with TRBJ1-3; 12 bases map to TRBD1. CDR3 length: 15 residues. Germline CDR1 and CDR2: MNHEY and SVGAGI. The CDR3 spells CTSAGQGARGNTIYF. The CDR3 bases are TGTACCAGCGCGGGACAGGGGGCGAGGGGAAACACCATATATTTT.

The table lists this clonotype with many counts. The CDR3: CASSLDRVVPGELFF. CDR3 in DNA: TGTGCCAGCAGCTTAGATCGAGTGGTCCCCGGGGAGCTGTTTTTT. The genes are TRBV11-2 and TRBJ2-2; no clear D. This CDR3 is built from 15 residues. In germline, CDR1 is SGHAT, CDR2 FQNNGV. The V gene lost 0 bases and the J gene lost 6 bases, with 11 bases spanning the gap.

With regard to this clonotype: Mismatch with germline at one junction end may stem from a read error. The rearrangement joins TRBV12-3 or TRBV12-4 to TRBJ1-2; D gene unclear. There are 13 residues in the CDR3. CDR3 nucleotide sequence: TGTGTCAGCACCCTTAACCTGCATGGTGGCTACACCTTC. Residues: CVSTLNLHGGYTF.

This clonotype was counted ten times or more. V usage is TRBV4-2 and J usage is TRBJ1-2, with 7 bases lining up with TRBD1. V lost 3 bases to trimming and J lost 6 bases; unmatched junction nucleotides: 10. Germline CDR1 is LGHNA and CDR2 is YNFKEQ. CDR3 length: 15 amino acids. CDR3 amino acids: CASSQTRQGRDGYTF. In DNA form, the CDR3 reads TGTGCCAGCAGCCAGACAAGACAGGGTCGAGATGGCTACACCTTC.

A remark on this clonotype: This is likely a read error, given that the CDR3 carries no conserved phenylalanine or tryptophan at its end. Because the CDR3's place on the DNA is in doubt, the DNA is left out and the CDR3 is given as listed by TCRdb. J is TRBJ2-1 and V is TRBV6-5; no check of the table's D call, TRBD2, against the DNA was made. The germline CDR1 and CDR2 sequences are MNHEY and SVGAGI. The CDR3 spans 16 residues, counting both ends. This CDR3 reads CASSYLSGLADGKKLL.

The sample holds one count of this clonotype. V and J are TRBV29-1 and TRBJ2-1, with D uncertain. The CDR3 loop spans 15 amino acids. Germline CDR1 is SQVTM and CDR2 is ANQGSEA. Trimming left V 3 bases short and J 15 bases short, with 27 bases between. CDR3 DNA sequence: TGCAGCGTTGAGGTTAGTCACAACTCCTACAATGTGCTGTTCTTC. Protein sequence: CSVEVSHNSYNVLFF.

For this clonotype: An end of the junction does not agree with germline; a read error may underlie this. This chain connects TRBV6-2 or TRBV6-3 to TRBJ2-1; 10 bases line up with TRBD2. The CDR3 has 16 residues. The germline gives CDR1 MNHEY, CDR2 SVGEGT. In nucleotides, the CDR3 is TGTGCCAGTAGCACCCCGATAATAGCGGGGGGCAATGACCAGTTCTTC. Protein: CASSTPIIAGGNDQFF.

As concerns this clonotype: At one boundary the junction diverges from the germline segment, which might be a read error. This chain connects TRBV6-1 to TRBJ2-1; TRBD2 might be the D (5 bases). This CDR3 is 13 amino acids long. CDR1 and CDR2 (germline): MNHNS, SASEGT. The CDR3: CVSSKEETNEQFF. CDR3 bases: TGTGTCAGCAGTAAGGAGGAAACCAATGAGCAGTTCTTC.

About this clonotype: This may be a read error: a much more frequent sequence differs by one nucleotide. V usage is TRBV7-9 and J usage is TRBJ2-7; TRBD1 matches at 10 bases. The CDR3 length is 16 residues. Germline loops: CDR1 SEHNR, CDR2 FQNEAQ (reference sequence). Here the CDR3 reads CVSSLAPGQGPDEQYF. The CDR3 nucleotides read TGTGTCAGCAGCTTAGCTCCGGGACAGGGGCCCGACGAGCAGTACTTC.

This clonotype appeared many times. This rearrangement joins TRBV6-1 to TRBJ2-7; perhaps D is TRBD1 or TRBD2 (6 bases each). The germline V gene encodes CDR1 MNHNS and CDR2 SASEGT. Trimming left V 3 bases short and J 4 bases short, with 16 bases between. CDR3 length: 15 amino acids. The CDR3 loop is CASSDQGTPFYEQYF. CDR3 sequence (DNA): TGTGCCAGCAGTGATCAGGGGACTCCGTTTTACGAGCAGTACTTC.

V and J are TRBV6-5 and TRBJ2-3; D gene ambiguous. This CDR3 is 14 amino acids long. Germline V CDR1 and CDR2: MNHEY, SVGAGI. The V end was cut by 6 bases, the J end by 4 bases, with 14 bases between. This CDR3 reads CASRPGMIADTQYF. The CDR3 DNA reads TGTGCCAGCAGACCCGGTATGATTGCAGATACGCAGTATTTT.

In this sample, this clonotype turned up a few times. CDR3: CSASGRAGETQYF. The CDR3 DNA reads TGCAGTGCTAGTGGGAGGGCGGGGGAGACCCAGTACTTC. This chain links TRBV20-1 with TRBJ2-5, with 7 bases lining up with TRBD2. This CDR3 has 13 amino acids. Germline V gene lookup returns CDR1 DFQATT and CDR2 SNEGSKA (reference sequence). V was pared by 3 bases and J by 5 bases, with 6 bases of the junction left unmatched.

This clonotype has at least ten counts. In DNA, the CDR3 is TGCAGCGTTGAAAGGGCAGGGGGCATTTATGGCTACACCTTC. It is translated as CSVERAGGIYGYTF. The gene calls are TRBV29-1 and TRBJ1-2; 8 bases fit TRBD1. The length of the CDR3 is 14 residues. Trimming removed 2 bases from V and 5 bases from J; junction bases left unmatched: 7. The germline V gene encodes CDR1 SQVTM and CDR2 ANQGSEA.

The chain has TRBV14 and TRBJ1-1; D is unresolved. V gave up 4 bases and J gave up 0 bases, with 6 bases separating them. Germline loops: CDR1 SGHDN, CDR2 FVKESK. The CDR3 covers 13 residues. The CDR3 region is CASSPYVNTEAFF. The CDR3 bases are TGTGCCAGCAGCCCTTACGTGAACACTGAAGCTTTCTTT. Combining the CDR3 with reference TRBV14 and TRBJ1-1 gives the whole variable domain EAGVTQFPSHSVIEKGQTVTLRCDPISGHDNLYWYRRVMGKEIKFLLHFVKESKQDESGMPNNRFLAERTGGTYSTLKVQPAELEDSGVYFCASSPYVNTEAFFGQGTRLTVV.

This clonotype is deemed medium-sized (0.01 to 0.1%). DNA of the CDR3: TGTGCCAGCAGCTTAGATTTACTAGCGGGAGAGTTCTACAATGAGCAGTTCTTC. Protein product: CASSLDLLAGEFYNEQFF. V and J are TRBV11-3 and TRBJ2-1; 11 bases are shared with TRBD2. CDR1 is SGHNT, CDR2 YENEEA, per germline. The trim removed 0 bases at V and 3 bases at J, leaving 7 bases unmatched. There are 18 residues in the CDR3.